This T cell receptor (beta chain) was obtained from a study of molecular identifiers for immune sequencing clone quantification (dated by TCRdb to 2016 to 2018). Notes on the research overall: For a replicate experiment, RNA from around 20,000 or 100,000 naive CD8 T cells was divided into five aliquots, of which four were sequenced. The study was a methods study using CD8 T cells to benchmark molecular-identifier clustering-based TCR repertoire sequencing (MIDCIRS) and TCR RNA copy counting.

Naive CD8 T cell libraries were made from roughly 20,000 to 1,000,000 sorted cells using 10%, 30% or 50% of purified RNA. Naive CD8 T cells were FACS-sorted as CD8+CD4-CCR7+CD45RA+ on a BD FACSAria II into RLT Plus buffer. Detection sensitivity was tested by spiking Jurkat RNA equal to around 11 TCR copies' worth into samples containing roughly 19,000-1,100,000 naive CD8 T cells. Enrichment of CD8 T cells was done with RosetteSep CD8+ T Cell Enrichment Cocktail plus Ficoll-Paque, and ACK red cell lysis came afterward. Libraries were built with PCR. Sequencing used a NextSeq 500. Bulk TCR libraries were generated as previously described, with the TCR primers listed in Table S5 used. Purification of total RNA was performed with the Qiagen AllPrep DNA/RNA kit. Before analysis, reads from multiple sequencing runs of one library were combined. Concerning the study's data processing: Only reads with exact TCR constant sequence were kept, trimmed to 150 nt, and grouped by their 12-nt molecular barcodes. Reads within each barcode group were sub-clustered using a 15% Levenshtein threshold, and quality-weighted consensus sequences were constructed for each RNA molecule. Non-functional sequences were filtered out, along with any lower-count sequence sitting one edit away from another sequence. Barcode sub-clusters with fewer than 20% of the maximum read count were removed, based on fitting two negative binomial distributions. TCRdb reworked the public reads: Q25 trimming with fastp, MiXCR clone assembly, productive beta chains retained. Duplicate CDR3 protein sequences are folded into a single record with the most common DNA and genes. Clone size and V and J calls follow TCRdb, not the original study. This sample comprises about half a million distinct CDR3 sequences, about a quarter of them detected only once. The ten largest account for approximately 0.76% of the sample.

V gives up 3 bases and J gives up 0 bases, and the segment between their germline ends measures 9 bases. CDR3 length: 14 amino acids, cysteine to phenylalanine. Of the read, only the CDR3 DNA is kept; its 42 bases are in frame from base 1. CDR1 and CDR2 are read off the germline V gene (reference sequence) as SEHNR and FQNEAQ. Ten or more counts support this clonotype. Its antigen is still unknown. The sample holds no much larger clone one base away, and base qualities are not on file. General conclusions and limits of the study: Naive libraries contained spiked-in Jurkat TCR RNA (around eleven copies' worth), which is not part of the donor repertoire. A single cell's worth of spiked-in Jurkat TCR RNA was reported detectable even among one million naive CD8 T cells. When barcode sub-clustering was left out, chimeric consensus sequences inflated TCR diversity, with chimeras reaching as high as 47%. Identical TCR molecules sharing a barcode could cause highly expanded clone sizes to be underestimated. Modeling estimated roughly 3.2 recovered TCR RNA copies per cell, compared with about ten by digital PCR, which implies 30% to 35% capture efficiency. In CMV-specific effector cells, clones with more than 20 RNA copies accounted for over 99% of molecules, whereas in naive cells such clones accounted for under 1%.

The sample comprised naive CD8+ T cells from blood, with Jurkat cell RNA spiked in. Taken with the paper, the label for cell subset or site translates to: FACS-sorted CD8+CD4-CCR7+CD45RA+ naive T cells. The sequence was obtained from a human donor in good health. Some libraries in this study had Jurkat cell RNA spiked in. This chain joins TRBV7-9 to TRBJ2-7, and possibly TRBD2, on 6 matching bases. The CDR3: CASSLGLISYEQYF. The nucleotide sequence is TGTGCCAGCAGCTTGGGACTGATCTCCTACGAGCAGTACTTC. Reference TRBV7-9 and TRBJ2-7 genes cover what lies past the CDR3, so the full variable domain is DTGVSQNPRHKITKRGQNVTFRCDPISEHNRLYWYRQTLGQGPEFLTYFQNEAQLEKSRLLSDRFSAERPKGSFSTLEIQRTEQGDSAMYLCASSLGLISYEQYFGPGTRLTVT.